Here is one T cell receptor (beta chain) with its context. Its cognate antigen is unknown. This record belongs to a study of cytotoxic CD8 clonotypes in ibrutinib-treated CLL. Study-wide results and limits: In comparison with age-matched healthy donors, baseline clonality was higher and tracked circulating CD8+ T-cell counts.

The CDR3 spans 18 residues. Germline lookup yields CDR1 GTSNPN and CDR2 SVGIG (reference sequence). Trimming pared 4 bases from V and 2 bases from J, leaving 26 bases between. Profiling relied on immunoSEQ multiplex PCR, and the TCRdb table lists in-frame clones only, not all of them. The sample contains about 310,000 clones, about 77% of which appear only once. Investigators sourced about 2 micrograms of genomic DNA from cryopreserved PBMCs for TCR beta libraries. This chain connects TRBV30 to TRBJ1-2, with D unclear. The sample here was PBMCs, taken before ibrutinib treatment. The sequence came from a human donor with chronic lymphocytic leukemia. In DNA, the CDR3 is TGTGCCTGGAACCCCAGGTGGGCAGGAGCTGATAGAAACTATGGCTACACCTTC. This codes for CAWNPRWAGADRNYGYTF.